This record concerns one T cell receptor beta chain sequence. This entry belongs to a study of response to subunit inactivated influenza vaccine. Germline CDR1 and CDR2: SQVTM and ANQGSEA. This CDR3 has 15 amino acids. Losses at the gene ends were 5 bases for V and 3 bases for J; bases not matched to a gene: 9. TCRdb processed the RT-PCR reads anew with MiXCR; each CDR3 protein has one entry. Of roughly 670,000 distinct CDR3 sequences listed, 14% are singletons. The input for sequencing was PBMCs from blood, taken 14 days before vaccination. This receptor was taken from a man in his fifties or sixties who received an inactivated influenza vaccine. The chain couples TRBV29-1 to TRBJ2-5, with 10 bases lining up with TRBD1. The CDR3 here is CSVTGTGAGKETQYF. The CDR3 bases are TGCAGCGTTACCGGGACAGGGGCCGGGAAAGAGACCCAGTACTTC.